This T cell receptor beta chain was documented in a study of T-cell memory formation after mild COVID-19. Study outcomes and limitations: A second wave expanding day 15 to 37 was CD4+-biased; contracting clones were balanced. The appearance of some responding clones in pre-infection memory suggested that cross-reactive memory joined.

Researchers used 5'RACE with constant-segment primers to make TCR alpha and TCR beta cDNA libraries that carry sample barcodes and UMIs. MiXCR, applied by TCRdb to the 5' RACE reads, yields one record per CDR3 protein. The sample lists about 320,000 distinct CDR3 sequences; more than 13% were seen once. Only a few counts were recorded for this clonotype. Its antigen is currently unknown. Sequencing was carried out using PBMCs or a T cell subset sorted from them (not recorded which). This sequence originates from a man aged 18-30 years who had mild COVID-19 (a few samples of this study predate the infection). Cell type and time point are not known.

This chain's CDR3 is CASSLGEGNQPQHF. CDR3 bases: TGTGCCAGCAGCTTAGGGGAAGGCAATCAGCCCCAGCATTTT. The chain carries TRBV7-3 and TRBJ1-5; D gene uncertain. This CDR3 comprises 14 residues. Germline CDR1 SGHTA, CDR2 FQGTGA. V was cut by 2 bases and J by 2 bases, with 7 bases left in between.